This is a list of T cell receptor beta chains from one sample in a study of regulatory T cells in long-lasting Graves disease. One entry per CDR3 protein, called by TCRdb with MiXCR from the multiplex PCR reads. The sample records hundreds of thousands of distinct CDR3 sequences, 16% being singletons. These data were also filed under a second study, of T cells in Graves' hyperthyroidism and ophthalmopathy.

The specimen comprised peripheral blood mononuclear cells (PBMCs), sampled at new diagnosis, from a patient treated with antithyroid drugs. Receptors originate from a woman in her twenties or thirties with Graves disease. Both conserved end residues are part of each CDR3.

CDR3aa: CAISELGTRPTDTQYF; v_gene: TRBV10-3; j_gene: TRBJ2-3
CDR3aa: CASSEKAGVSDTQYF; v_gene: TRBV6-4; j_gene: TRBJ2-3
CDR3aa: CASSRQVDQPQHF; v_gene: TRBV28; j_gene: TRBJ1-5
CDR3aa: CAWSKTGQGAVEQFF; v_gene: TRBV30; j_gene: TRBJ2-1
CDR3aa: CASNQDGLNTEAFF; v_gene: TRBV12-3/TRBV12-4; j_gene: TRBJ1-1
CDR3aa: CASSFGTSGTSGQYF; v_gene: TRBV12-3/TRBV12-4; j_gene: TRBJ2-4
CDR3aa: CASSVEWGNQPQHF; v_gene: TRBV2; j_gene: TRBJ1-5
CDR3aa: CSASELGQGWAPLHF; v_gene: TRBV20-1; j_gene: TRBJ1-6
CDR3aa: CATSRGGLAANLNTGELFF; v_gene: TRBV15; j_gene: TRBJ2-2
CDR3aa: CASYSNQPQHF; v_gene: TRBV6-1; j_gene: TRBJ1-5
CDR3aa: CSARDFSWNGYTF; v_gene: TRBV20-1; j_gene: TRBJ1-2
CDR3aa: CASSWDKGEETQYF; v_gene: TRBV5-5; j_gene: TRBJ2-5
CDR3aa: CASRRGQRPLEQFF; v_gene: TRBV28; j_gene: TRBJ2-1
CDR3aa: CASSAMPEGKLFF; v_gene: TRBV9; j_gene: TRBJ1-4
CDR3aa: CASSPILAGGRFNEQFF; v_gene: TRBV28; j_gene: TRBJ2-1
CDR3aa: CASFIGSGVITEAFF; v_gene: TRBV28; j_gene: TRBJ1-1
CDR3aa: CASSVGDSTGTEAFF; v_gene: TRBV9; j_gene: TRBJ1-1